This TCR beta chain was profiled in a study of T cell repertoires in Merkel cell carcinoma (dated 2019 in TCRdb). Study-level background: Patients with prior intralesional immunotherapy or systemic immune checkpoint blockade before the biopsy were excluded. Tetramer sorting, cloning and paired TCR sequencing of expanded tumor-infiltrating lymphocytes were first used to define MCPyV-specific clonotypes. To be included, a subject needed both a diagnosis of MCPyV-positive Merkel cell carcinoma and tumor-infiltrating lymphocytes that had been successfully expanded in vitro. What the study reported, not specific to this receptor: No normal tissue biopsies were studied.

As to this clone: The antigen it recognizes is unknown. No much larger clonotype is one base removed from it; base qualities were not supplied.

Study subjects had biopsy-confirmed Merkel cell carcinoma that was MCPyV-positive, and every subject had positive serum antibodies to T-antigen. Genomic DNA was extracted from more than five adjacent 10-micron frozen tumor sections without any cell sorting or culture. About 5 x 5 x 5 mm of tumor biopsy tissue was frozen in optimal cutting temperature compound. Hematoxylin and eosin scout sections confirmed abundant Merkel cell carcinoma and infiltrating cells in the frozen biopsy. Taken from cysteine to phenylalanine, the CDR3 has 12 residues. CDR3 DNA only is kept here, 36 bases in frame from base 1. The junction shows trimming of 5 bases on V and 4 bases on J, plus 7 bases between the germline ends. Based on the germline V gene (reference sequence), the CDR1 and CDR2 sequences are MNHEY and SMNVEV. The immunoSEQ assay was used both to sequence TRB CDR3 from tumor genomic DNA and to process the resulting data. What TCRdb holds here is the immuneACCESS table cut down to in-frame rearrangements. Part of the clones is not present; checked against another copy, under half of the missing clones reflect an unresolved V gene, and the others are unexplained. This sample lists about 15,000 clones; 76% were detected once. The ten largest clones take up 17% of the sample.

Rearrangement joined TRBV27 to TRBJ2-3, with a weak D call of TRBD2 (5 bases match). This sequence originates from an adult with Merkel cell carcinoma. The sample consisted of tumor tissue. The sequenced DNA is TGTGCCAGCAGTGAGGGTGCAGATACGCAGTATTTT. It codes for CASSEGADTQYF.